This T cell receptor (beta chain) derives from a study of blood T cell repertoires in COVID-19. Method: immunoSEQ multiplex PCR; TCRdb's copy keeps in-frame clones and lacks some. The sample includes approximately 180,000 clones, over 75% of them seen just once. The length of the CDR3 is 15 residues. From germline, CDR1 is KGHSH and CDR2 LQKENI. Unmatched junction bases numbered 6, after V lost 4 bases and J lost 4 bases. The sequence derives from a human donor with active or convalescent COVID-19. The donor label of this sample is uncertain. Sequenced material: peripheral blood. The V gene is TRBV18, the J gene TRBJ1-4, with TRBD1 matching over 7 bases. The CDR3 DNA follows: TGTGCCAGCTCACTACAGGGGCGAGTTAATGAAAAACTGTTTTTT. This encodes CASSLQGRVNEKLFF.